These 21 T cell receptor beta chains were sequenced from one sample in a study of preoperative IRX-2 immunotherapy in early breast cancer. Generated by immunoSEQ multiplex PCR, the TCRdb table keeps only in-frame clones and is missing some. The table includes approximately 28,000 clones, 82% detected once. The treatment is: preoperative locoregional IRX-2 cytokine immunotherapy. Specimen collection occurred from a patient treated with IRX-2 immunotherapy. All receptors come from a human donor with breast cancer.

This chain connects TRBV15 to TRBJ1-4, with D tentatively TRBD1 (5 bases). Germline V CDR1 and CDR2: LNHNV, YYDKDF (reference sequence). Trimming left V 2 bases short and J 7 bases short, with 11 bases between. CDR3 length equals 14 residues. The CDR3 loop is CATSRWGTAEKLFF. The CDR3 nucleotides read TGTGCCACCAGCAGATGGGGCACCGCTGAAAAACTGTTTTTT.

The chain uses TRBV14 and TRBJ1-6; the D is unclear. The CDR3 is 14 amino acids. V lost 0 bases and J lost 9, with 9 bases in between. The V gene's germline CDR1 is SGHDN and CDR2 FVKESK. The CDR3 DNA reads TGTGCCAGCAGCCAAGACCCCTCCCTTTCACCCCTCCACTTT. Translation: CASSQDPSLSPLHF. The variable domain in full, completed from reference TRBV14 and TRBJ1-6, reads EAGVTQFPSHSVIEKGQTVTLRCDPISGHDNLYWYRRVMGKEIKFLLHFVKESKQDESGMPNNRFLAERTGGTYSTLKVQPAELEDSGVYFCASSQDPSLSPLHFGNGTRLTVT.

A few counts support this clone. The rearrangement joins TRBV28 to TRBJ2-5; the match to TRBD2 covers 11 bases. Per germline, CDR1 MDHEN and CDR2 SYDVKM. Trimming removed 6 bases from V and 4 bases from J; junction bases left unmatched: 13. The CDR3 has 17 residues. DNA of the CDR3: TGTGCCAGCAGCTCTTCTGGGGCTAGCGGGGGGCGAGAGACCCAGTACTTC. This translates into CASSSSGASGGRETQYF.

The V gene is TRBV5-1, the J gene TRBJ2-1; 8 bases line up with TRBD1. There are 14 residues in the CDR3. V lost 6 bases, J lost 8 bases, and 10 bases stayed unmatched. From germline, CDR1 is SGHRS and CDR2 YFSETQ. CDR3 nucleotides: TGCGCCAGCACAGACAGGGGCAATTTCTATGAGCAGTTCTTC. The encoded protein is CASTDRGNFYEQFF.

This clone was seen a handful of times. V and J are TRBV1 and TRBJ2-7; TRBD2, the D gene given by the table, was not confirmed from the DNA. TRBV1 corresponds to a pseudogene. This CDR3 has 16 amino acids. This CDR3 reads CASSQASGSNSYEQYF. CDR3 DNA sequence: TGCGCCAGCAGCCAAGCCAGCGGGAGCAACTCCTACGAGCAGTACTTC.

In regard to this clone: One end of the junction is discordant with germline, which a read error may explain. This chain joins TRBV23-1 and TRBJ2-7; D ambiguous. TRBV23-1 is annotated as an ORF whose role is uncertain. The CDR3 consists of 14 residues. The CDR3: CASSQLGDSYEQYF. The CDR3 DNA reads TGCGCCAGCAGCCAATTAGGTGATTCCTACGAGCAGTACTTC.

This chain connects TRBV6-8 to TRBJ1-2; 10 bases map to TRBD1. Trimming took 6 bases from V and 2 from J; bases not matched to a gene: 3. The CDR3 extends over 14 amino acids. Germline CDR1 and CDR2: MNHGY and SAAAGT. The CDR3 DNA is TGTGCCAGCAGGTCGGGACAGGGGAACTATGGCTACACCTTC. Protein product: CASRSGQGNYGYTF.

This chain joins TRBV15 and TRBJ2-7; 7 nucleotides align to TRBD1. With 9 bases clipped from V and 2 bases from J, the junction kept 19 bases outside the gene matches. The CDR3 totals 17 residues. CDR1 and CDR2 (germline): LNHNV, YYDKDF (reference sequence). The CDR3 loop reads CATSANSRQGWAYEQYF. CDR3 nucleotides: TGTGCCACTTCCGCCAATTCGAGACAGGGTTGGGCCTACGAGCAGTACTTC.

The rearrangement links TRBV6-4 to TRBJ2-5; 10 bases map to TRBD1. V gave up 5 bases and J gave up 7 bases; unmatched junction bases: 7. This CDR3 has 14 residues. CDR1 is MRHNA and CDR2 is SNTAGT in the germline V gene. The CDR3 DNA reads TGTGCCAGCAGTCCGGACAGGGGGACGGGGACCCAGTACTTC. It translates to CASSPDRGTGTQYF.

The chain recombines TRBV11-3 with TRBJ2-3; D is perhaps TRBD2 (5 bases). V shed 3 bases and J shed 2 bases, with 9 bases lying between them. The CDR3 extends over 14 amino acids. Germline lookup yields CDR1 SGHNT and CDR2 YENEEA. The CDR3 region is CASSFGEVTDTQYF. The CDR3 bases are TGTGCCAGCAGCTTCGGGGAAGTCACAGATACGCAGTATTTT.

This chain links TRBV5-1 with TRBJ2-5; either TRBD1 or TRBD2 may supply D (5 bases each). Trimming stripped 5 bases from V and 2 bases from J, with 19 bases between. This CDR3 is 16 amino acids long. Germline CDR1 is SGHRS and CDR2 is YFSETQ. In DNA form, the CDR3 reads TGCGCCAGCAGGCAGGAACCGGGACGAGCTCAAGAGACCCAGTACTTC. It codes for CASRQEPGRAQETQYF.

CDR3 sequence: CASSRFDGTGSSYEQYF. Written as DNA, the CDR3 is TGTGCCAGTAGTAGGTTTGACGGGACGGGGAGCTCCTACGAGCAGTACTTC. The chain has TRBV19 and TRBJ2-7; D could derive from TRBD1 or TRBD2 (5 bases each). The CDR3 runs 17 residues. V lost 4 bases, J lost 0 bases, and 19 bases lay in between. From germline, CDR1 is LNHDA and CDR2 SQIVND (reference sequence).

This clone has a handful of counts. The chain is built from TRBV11-3 and TRBJ2-5; possibly TRBD2 for D (6 bases). The CDR3 spans 16 residues. V dropped 4 bases and J dropped 2 bases, with 17 bases sitting between them. Looked up from germline, CDR1 is SGHNT and CDR2 is YENEEA. CDR3 residues: CASSWGLTSGQETQYF. In DNA, the CDR3 is TGTGCCAGCAGCTGGGGCCTGACTAGTGGGCAAGAGACCCAGTACTTC.

The chain couples TRBV12-5 to TRBJ1-5, with D tentatively TRBD1 (5 bases). Trimming shortened V by 7 bases and J by 1 base, and 14 bases separated the two germline ends. The CDR3 sequence is 15 residues long. Germline-derived CDR1 and CDR2 are LGHNT and FRNRAP. CDR3 sequence reads: CASAPGGRSNQPQHF. For the CDR3, the DNA is TGTGCTAGTGCCCCGGGGGGGAGGAGCAATCAGCCCCAGCATTTT.

J is TRBJ2-1 and V is TRBV6-8; D remains unclear. The V end lost 7 bases, the J end lost 2 bases, and 12 bases lay between the germline ends. Per germline, CDR1 MNHGY and CDR2 SAAAGT. The CDR3 loop spans 14 amino acids. The CDR3 DNA is TGTGCCAGCATTCTGGTGTCCCCCTACAATGAGCAGTTCTTC. Its protein is CASILVSPYNEQFF.

The J gene is TRBJ2-2, the V gene TRBV7-6; TRBD2 agrees at 9 bases. Per germline, CDR1 SGHVS and CDR2 FNYEAQ. V trimming: 5 bases; J trimming: 3 bases; junction bases outside the gene matches: 4. This CDR3 contains 15 residues. This chain's CDR3 is CASSRGGADTGELFF. The CDR3 DNA sequence: TGTGCCAGCAGCCGCGGGGGGGCAGACACCGGGGAGCTGTTTTTT.

This chain links TRBV11-3 with TRBJ2-3; the D is unclear. Germline CDR1 reads SGHNT; CDR2 reads YENEEA. Trimming took 6 bases from V and 4 from J, leaving 17 bases between them. The CDR3 totals 15 residues. The CDR3 spells CASRPPGLASDTQYF. The CDR3 DNA is TGTGCCAGCAGACCCCCTGGGCTTGCGTCAGATACGCAGTATTTT.

The gene calls are TRBV10-3 and TRBJ2-7, with 7 bases that match TRBD1. This CDR3 region has 14 residues. Trimming at V came to 2 bases and at J to 2 bases, leaving 3 bases not matched to a gene. Looked up from germline, CDR1 is ENHRY and CDR2 is SYGVKD. The CDR3 region is CAISEGTEAYEQYF. CDR3 nucleotides: TGTGCCATCAGTGAGGGGACAGAAGCCTACGAGCAGTACTTC.

The chain joins TRBV11-3 to TRBJ2-3; D gene unclear. The CDR3 is 14 amino acids. Germline-derived CDR1 and CDR2 are SGHNT and YENEEA. The V and J ends lost 3 bases and 0 bases respectively, with 7 bases between them. The CDR3 here is CASSFDGSTDTQYF. For the CDR3, the DNA is TGTGCCAGCAGCTTCGATGGGAGCACAGATACGCAGTATTTT.

J is TRBJ1-1 and V is TRBV5-1, with TRBD1 identical over 9 bases. Trimming took 2 bases from V and 9 from J; bases not matched to a gene: 17. The CDR3 is made up of 17 amino acids. Per germline, CDR1 SGHRS and CDR2 YFSETQ. The CDR3 DNA sequence: TGCGCCAGCAGCTTCGACCTACAGGGGGCGAGCGATGGGAAAGCTTTCTTT. Its protein is CASSFDLQGASDGKAFF.

The chain couples TRBV6-8 to TRBJ1-5, with D possibly matching TRBD1 (6 bases). The V gene lost 4 bases and the J gene lost 6 bases, with 10 bases spanning the gap. Germline CDR1 MNHGY, CDR2 SAAAGT. CDR3 length: 13 residues. For the CDR3, the DNA is TGTGCCAGCAGTTTGGCAGGGGTTCAGCCCCAGCATTTT. Protein product: CASSLAGVQPQHF.